The present entry profiles one TCR beta chain with its context. The CDR3 covers 14 residues. CDR1 is SGHTA, CDR2 FQGTGA, per germline. With 3 bases removed from V and 8 bases from J, the gap between germline ends came to 13 bases. Sequencing used immunoSEQ multiplex PCR; TCRdb keeps in-frame clones, though not all of them. Of 2 million to 2.5 million clones listed, about nine tenths were seen once; the top ten hold around 0.4%. This record belongs to a study of shared clonotypes between healthy human individuals. The source is a man aged 18 to 30 in good health. Some clones in this sample may be carry-over from other donors' samples. This sequence joins TRBV7-3 and TRBJ2-2; either TRBD1 or TRBD2 may fit D (5 bases each). Input material: naive CD4+ T cells from PBMCs. Subset given: CD45RA+ positively selected. In nucleotides, the CDR3 is TGTGCCAGCAGCTTCGACAGCCCGGGAGGGGAGCTGTTTTTT. It codes for CASSFDSPGGELFF.